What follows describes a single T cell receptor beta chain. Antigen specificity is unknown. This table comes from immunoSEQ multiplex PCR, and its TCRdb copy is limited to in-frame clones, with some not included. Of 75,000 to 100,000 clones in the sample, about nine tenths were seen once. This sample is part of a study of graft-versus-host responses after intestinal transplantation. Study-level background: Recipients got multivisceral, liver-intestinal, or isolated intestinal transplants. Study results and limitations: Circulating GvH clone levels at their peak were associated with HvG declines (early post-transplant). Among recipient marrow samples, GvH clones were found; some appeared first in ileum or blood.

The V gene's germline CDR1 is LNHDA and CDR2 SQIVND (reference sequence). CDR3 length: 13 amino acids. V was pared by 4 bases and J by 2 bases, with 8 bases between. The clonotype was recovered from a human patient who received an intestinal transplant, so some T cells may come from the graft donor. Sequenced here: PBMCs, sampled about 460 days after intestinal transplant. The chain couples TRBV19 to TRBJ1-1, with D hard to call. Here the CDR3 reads CASSTAINTEAFF. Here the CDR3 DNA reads TGTGCCAGTAGTACGGCTATTAACACTGAAGCTTTCTTT.